These T cell receptor beta chains were read from a single sample in a study of post-analysis software for immune sequencing data. In TCRdb, the PCR reads were re-called with MiXCR into one record per CDR3 protein. The sample lists 550,000 to 700,000 distinct CDR3 sequences; about 40% were seen once. Specimen: blood. These receptors were taken from a girl aged 10 to 17 with multiple sclerosis. The CDR3 runs from the conserved cysteine through the conserved F or W. D genes are given only for firm matches. Size is stated for part of the rows, as once, few or many counts, or as a class when the clone is expanded.

few | TRBJ2-3 | TRBV4-1 | TRBD2 | 21 | TGCGCCAGCAGCCAAGATCGGCCTAGCGGGGGGCCCATCACTAGCACAGATACGCAGTATTTT | CASSQDRPSGGPITSTDTQYF
few | TRBJ2-3 | TRBV11-1 | NA | 16 | TGTGCCAGCAGCTCCCCTAGCGGACAGAGGGTCGATACGCAGTATTTT | CASSSPSGQRVDTQYF
NA | TRBJ2-6 | TRBV25-1 | NA | 16 | TGTGCCAGCAGTGATCTAGGTGTTGCTGGGGCCAACGTCCTGACTTTC | CASSDLGVAGANVLTF
few | TRBJ1-2 | TRBV7-9 | TRBD1 | 12 | TGTGCCAGCAGCCCCCGGGACAGGGGCTACACCTTC | CASSPRDRGYTF
once | TRBJ1-2 | TRBV9 | NA | 14 | TGTGCCAGCAGCGATACGAGGGGGGCGGATGGCTACACCTTC | CASSDTRGADGYTF
few | TRBJ2-7 | TRBV4-1 | NA | 16 | TGCGCCAGCAGCCAAGATCGAAAGGGGGGCGCCTACGAGCAGTACTTC | CASSQDRKGGAYEQYF
NA | TRBJ1-6 | TRBV27 | TRBD1 | 16 | TGTGCCAGCAAACCTCCGGGACAGGCAATTAATTCACCCCTCCACTTT | CASKPPGQAINSPLHF
NA | TRBJ2-7 | TRBV6-5 | NA | 15 | TGTGCCAGCAGTTTCATACTAGCCGGCGACTACGGGCAGTACTTC | CASSFILAGDYGQYF
few | TRBJ2-7 | TRBV29-1 | TRBD1 | 12 | TGCAGCGTCGCACAGGGGGCCCACGAGCAGTACTTC | CSVAQGAHEQYF
NA | TRBJ2-7 | TRBV12-3/TRBV12-4 | NA | 14 | TGTGCCAACAGTTTATTAGGACTGTCCTACGAGCAGTACTTC | CANSLLGLSYEQYF
NA | TRBJ2-6 | TRBV12-3/TRBV12-4 | TRBD2 | 18 | TGTGCCAGCAGTTTCCACACCGGGGGGGCGCTTGGGGCCAACGTCCTGACTTTC | CASSFHTGGALGANVLTF
NA | TRBJ2-1 | TRBV29-1 | TRBD2 | 15 | TGCAGCGTTGAAGATAGGGCTAGCGGGGATCATGAGCAGTTCTTC | CSVEDRASGDHEQFF
few | TRBJ2-1 | TRBV20-1 | TRBD1 | 13 | TGCAGTCCCACACAGGGGGGAGGCAATGAGCAGTTCTTC | CSPTQGGGNEQFF
NA | TRBJ2-3 | TRBV4-1 | TRBD1 | 17 | TGCGCCAGCAGCCAAGTGGGCACAGGGGAGAGCACAGATACGCAGTATTTT | CASSQVGTGESTDTQYF
few | TRBJ1-1 | TRBV12-3/TRBV12-4 | NA | 16 | TGTGCCAGCAGCCCTGCGCCAAGGATCATGAACACTGAAGCTTTCTTT | CASSPAPRIMNTEAFF
NA | TRBJ1-2 | TRBV7-9 | NA | 13 | TGTGCCAGCAGCCTGGTTGAGAACTATGGCTACACCTTC | CASSLVENYGYTF
many | TRBJ2-5 | TRBV29-1 | NA | 13 | TGCAGCGTTGGTTTGGACAACCAAGAGACCCAGTACTTC | CSVGLDNQETQYF
few | TRBJ2-7 | TRBV20-1 | TRBD1 | 12 | TGCAGTGCTTCCGGGACAGGCGACGAGCAGTACTTC | CSASGTGDEQYF
NA | TRBJ2-5 | TRBV2 | TRBD1 | 14 | TGTGCCAGCAGTGAGGGACAGGGGGAAGAGACCCAGTACTTC | CASSEGQGEETQYF
NA | TRBJ2-5 | TRBV21-1 | NA | 17 | TGTGCCAGCAGCACCCAAGCTAAGGGGGTTCCCCAAGAGACCCAGTACTTC | CASSTQAKGVPQETQYF
NA | TRBJ1-2 | TRBV12-3/TRBV12-4 | NA | 13 | TGTGCCAGCAGTTTACCCAGGGCCTATGGCTACACCTTC | CASSLPRAYGYTF
once | TRBJ2-5 | TRBV6-2/TRBV6-3 | TRBD2 | 18 | TGTGCCAGCAGCCGGGGACTAGCGGGAGGGCCCATCCAAGAGACCCAGTACTTC | CASSRGLAGGPIQETQYF
NA | TRBJ2-1 | TRBV5-4 | TRBD2 | 16 | TGTGCCAGCAGCTTGGTGTCTTCTAGCGGGAGGAATGAGCAGTTCTTC | CASSLVSSSGRNEQFF
NA | TRBJ2-1 | TRBV20-1 | TRBD2 | 16 | TGCAGTGCTAGATCGTTAGCGGGAGAAGACTACAATGAGCAGTTCTTC | CSARSLAGEDYNEQFF
once | TRBJ2-1 | TRBV20-1 | TRBD2 | 14 | TGCAGTGCTCGGACTAGCGGAGGCTGGGGTGAGCAGTTCTTC | CSARTSGGWGEQFF
NA | TRBJ1-1 | TRBV7-9 | NA | 12 | TGTGCCAGCAGCTTATCACTATCTGAAGCTTTCTTT | CASSLSLSEAFF
NA | TRBJ2-7 | TRBV27 | NA | 15 | TGTGCCAGCAGTCCCCGAACAGGGGAGGACTACGAGCAGTACTTC | CASSPRTGEDYEQYF
NA | TRBJ1-1 | TRBV12-3/TRBV12-4 | TRBD1 | 13 | TGTGCCAGCAGGTGGGGGACAGGGGGCGAAGCTTTCTTT | CASRWGTGGEAFF
NA | TRBJ2-5 | TRBV3-1 | NA | 15 | TGTGCCAGCAGCCAAGCCGTGTGGGGGAAAGAGACCCAGTACTTC | CASSQAVWGKETQYF
NA | TRBJ2-5 | TRBV5-5 | TRBD2 | 15 | TGTGCCAGCAGCTTGGTGGCGGGAGAAACGAAGACCCAGTACTTC | CASSLVAGETKTQYF
few | TRBJ1-1 | TRBV6-5 | NA | 15 | TGTGCCAGCAGCCAAATGGACAGCCTGAACACTGAAGCTTTCTTT | CASSQMDSLNTEAFF
NA | TRBJ2-2 | TRBV12-3/TRBV12-4 | NA | 17 | TGTGCCAGCAGTTTAGCGGGCGGCGGATTAAACACCGGGGAGCTGTTTTTT | CASSLAGGGLNTGELFF
once | TRBJ2-5 | TRBV6-5 | TRBD1 | 13 | TGTGCCAGCAGTTACTCGATAGGGGGCCAGCAGTACTTC | CASSYSIGGQQYF
NA | TRBJ1-2 | TRBV5-5 | NA | 14 | TGTGCCAGCAGCTTACAACAGGATAACTATGGCTACACCTTC | CASSLQQDNYGYTF
NA | TRBJ2-7 | TRBV4-1 | TRBD2 | 16 | TGCGCCAGCAGCCAAGTCCTAGCGGGGGGTTCCTACGAGCAGTACTTC | CASSQVLAGGSYEQYF
NA | TRBJ2-1 | TRBV12-3/TRBV12-4 | NA | 14 | TGTGCCAGCAGCCTTAACCCTCAGGGGAGTGAGCAGTTCTTC | CASSLNPQGSEQFF
few | TRBJ2-3 | TRBV29-1 | NA | 13 | TGCAGCGTTGAAATCTCCACCCCAGATACGCAGTATTTT | CSVEISTPDTQYF